Sequencing of this T cell receptor (beta chain) was carried out in a study of T cells in Graves' hyperthyroidism and ophthalmopathy. Diagnostic assessment was based on clinical symptoms, serum thyroxine and TRAb, thyroid ultrasound and orbital computed tomography. V was pared by 4 bases and J by 0 bases, with 6 bases of the junction left unmatched. CDR1 is MNHNS and CDR2 is SASEGT in the germline V gene. The CDR3 extends over 16 amino acids. This clonotype showed up just a few times. Amplification yielded TCR beta CDR3 regions, with RNA transcripts as the source. The HTBI primer set served for first-round RT-PCR of the TCR CDR3. Each CDR3 protein gets one entry after TCRdb re-called the multiplex PCR reads with MiXCR. The data show over 650,000 distinct CDR3 sequences, with less than 20% seen just once and about 8.4% held by the top ten.

The gene calls are TRBV6-1 and TRBJ1-5; 7 bases line up with TRBD1. Sequencing was done on a sample of blood. The origin of this receptor is a man younger than 30 with Graves' hyperthyroidism. In DNA, the CDR3 is TGTGCCAGCAGTGCCGGGACAGATTATAGCAATCAGCCCCAGCATTTT. Amino acids: CASSAGTDYSNQPQHF.